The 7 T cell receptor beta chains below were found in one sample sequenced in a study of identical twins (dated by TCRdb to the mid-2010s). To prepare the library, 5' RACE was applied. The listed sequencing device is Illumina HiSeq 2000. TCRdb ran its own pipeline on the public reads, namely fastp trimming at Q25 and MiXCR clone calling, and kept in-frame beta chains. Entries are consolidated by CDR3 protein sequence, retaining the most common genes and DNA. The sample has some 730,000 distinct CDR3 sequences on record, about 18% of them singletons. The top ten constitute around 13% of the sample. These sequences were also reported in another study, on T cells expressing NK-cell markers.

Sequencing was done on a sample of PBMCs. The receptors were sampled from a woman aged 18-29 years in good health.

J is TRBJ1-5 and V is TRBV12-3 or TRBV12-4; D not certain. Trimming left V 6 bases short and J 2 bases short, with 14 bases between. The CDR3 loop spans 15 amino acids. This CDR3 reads CASRERESGNQPQHF. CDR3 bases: TGTGCCAGCAGAGAGAGGGAGAGCGGCAATCAGCCCCAGCATTTT.

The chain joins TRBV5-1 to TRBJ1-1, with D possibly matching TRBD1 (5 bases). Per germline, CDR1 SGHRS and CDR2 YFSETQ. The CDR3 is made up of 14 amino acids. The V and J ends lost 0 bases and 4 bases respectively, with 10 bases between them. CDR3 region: CASSLATQVTEAFF. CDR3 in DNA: TGCGCCAGCAGCTTGGCGACACAGGTCACTGAAGCTTTCTTT.

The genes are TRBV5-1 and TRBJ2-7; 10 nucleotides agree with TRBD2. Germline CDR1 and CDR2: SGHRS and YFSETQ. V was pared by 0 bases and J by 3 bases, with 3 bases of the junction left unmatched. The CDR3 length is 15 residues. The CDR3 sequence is CASSLELAGHYEQYF. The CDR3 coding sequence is TGCGCCAGCAGCTTGGAACTAGCGGGACACTACGAGCAGTACTTC.

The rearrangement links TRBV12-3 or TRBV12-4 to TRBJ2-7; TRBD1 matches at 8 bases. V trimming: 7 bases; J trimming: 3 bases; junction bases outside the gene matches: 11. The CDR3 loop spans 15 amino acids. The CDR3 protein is CASTSSGTGFYEQYF. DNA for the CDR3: TGTGCCAGCACCTCCTCCGGGACAGGCTTCTACGAGCAGTACTTC.

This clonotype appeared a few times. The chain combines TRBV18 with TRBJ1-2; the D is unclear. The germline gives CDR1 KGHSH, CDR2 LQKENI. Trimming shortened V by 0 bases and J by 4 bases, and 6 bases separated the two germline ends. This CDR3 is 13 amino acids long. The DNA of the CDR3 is TGTGCCAGCTCACCACCGGGTTTCTATGGCTACACCTTC. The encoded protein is CASSPPGFYGYTF.

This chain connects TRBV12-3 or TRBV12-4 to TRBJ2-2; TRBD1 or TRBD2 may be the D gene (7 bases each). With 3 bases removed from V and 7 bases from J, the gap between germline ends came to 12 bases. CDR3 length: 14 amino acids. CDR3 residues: CASSFPGGDGELFF. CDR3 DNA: TGTGCCAGCAGTTTCCCAGGGGGGGACGGGGAGCTGTTTTTT.

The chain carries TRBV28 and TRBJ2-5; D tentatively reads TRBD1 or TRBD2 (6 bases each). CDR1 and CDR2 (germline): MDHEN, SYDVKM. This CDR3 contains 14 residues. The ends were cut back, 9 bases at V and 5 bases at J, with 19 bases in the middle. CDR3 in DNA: TGTGCCAGTGGGGGGACAAATACCGGGGAGACCCAGTACTTC. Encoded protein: CASGGTNTGETQYF.